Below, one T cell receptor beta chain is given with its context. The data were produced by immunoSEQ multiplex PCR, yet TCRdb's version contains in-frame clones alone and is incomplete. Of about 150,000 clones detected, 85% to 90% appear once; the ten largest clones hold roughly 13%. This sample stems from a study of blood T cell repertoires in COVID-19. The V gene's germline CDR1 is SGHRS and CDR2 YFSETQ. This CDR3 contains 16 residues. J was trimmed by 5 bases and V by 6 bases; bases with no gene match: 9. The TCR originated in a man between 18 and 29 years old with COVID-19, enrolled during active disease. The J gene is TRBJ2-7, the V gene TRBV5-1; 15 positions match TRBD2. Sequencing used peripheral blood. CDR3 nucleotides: TGCGCCAGCACCATCGGGACTAGCGGGAGGTCCCACGAGCAGTACTTC. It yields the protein CASTIGTSGRSHEQYF. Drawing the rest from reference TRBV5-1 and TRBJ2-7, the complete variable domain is KAGVTQTPRYLIKTRGQQVTLSCSPISGHRSVSWYQQTPGQGLQFLFEYFSETQRNKGNFPGRFSGRQFSNSRSEMNVSTLELGDSALYLCASTIGTSGRSHEQYFGPGTRLTVT.